This TCR beta chain derives from a study of siplizumab effects on memory and regulatory T cells. The germline gives CDR1 SNHLY, CDR2 FYNNEI. The length of the CDR3 is 16 residues. Profiling relied on immunoSEQ multiplex PCR, and the TCRdb table lists in-frame clones only, not all of them. The profile shows some 75,000 clones, roughly 93% of them singletons. Of note for this clone: Antigen unknown. Relative to the germline gene, one junction end is altered; a read error may explain this.

Study observations and caveats: For siplizumab cultures, the suppressive function of their proliferating Tregs was not confirmed. Researchers could map only a minor fraction of alloreactive clones to unstimulated subsets.

The rearrangement uses TRBV2 and TRBJ2-1; 11 positions match TRBD2. The sequencing sample was made of CD8+ T cells sorted from blood. The source is a human donor in good health. CDR3 sequence: CASTEHRGLADNEQFF. Written as DNA, the CDR3 is TGTGCCAGCACTGAACACCGGGGACTAGCGGACAATGAGCAGTTCTTC.